This is a list of T cell receptor beta chains from one sample in a study of blood T cell repertoires in COVID-19. TCRdb keeps only in-frame clones here, not all; method: immunoSEQ multiplex PCR. The profile shows about 320,000 clones, 85% of them singletons. The sequenced sample was PBMCs or T cells enriched from blood (not recorded which). The receptors originated from a woman under 40 who had been exposed to COVID-19. The CDR3 runs from the conserved cysteine through the conserved F or W. D genes are given only for firm matches. Size is omitted from some rows. Given values are once, few, many or a class for expanded clones.

clone_size	d_call	v_call	j_call	cdr3_nt	cdr3_aa
-	TRBD1	TRBV5-1	TRBJ1-1	TGCGCCAGCAGCTTGGGAGACAGGGGGCTTGACACTGAAGCTTTCTTT	CASSLGDRGLDTEAFF
-	-	TRBV4-3	TRBJ1-1	TGCGCCAGCAGCCAAGAGGGCCGGTCCACTGAAGCTTTCTTT	CASSQEGRSTEAFF
-	-	TRBV6-1	TRBJ1-5	TGTGCCAGCAGTGAAGGGGGGCGTACTCAGCCCCAGCATTTT	CASSEGGRTQPQHF
-	TRBD1	TRBV11-2	TRBJ1-2	TGTGCCAGCAGCTTACCGACAGGGCTAAAAGGCTACACCTTC	CASSLPTGLKGYTF
-	-	TRBV19	TRBJ2-7	TGTGCCAGTAGTTACAGGGCTTCCTACGAGCAGTACTTC	CASSYRASYEQYF
-	TRBD2	TRBV4-3	TRBJ2-5	TGCGCCAGCAGCCAAGGAGCGGGGGGGCCGATTGAGACCCAGTACTTC	CASSQGAGGPIETQYF
-	-	TRBV6-1	TRBJ2-7	TGTGCCAGCAGTGATCAAGAAGCCCCGTATCACGAGCAGTACTTC	CASSDQEAPYHEQYF
-	-	TRBV19	TRBJ1-1	TGTGCCAGTTATAAGCGGAACACTGAAGCTTTCTTT	CASYKRNTEAFF
once	TRBD1	TRBV4-2	TRBJ2-5	TGTGCCAGCAGCCCCGGACAGGGGGCCGTTGGAGAGACCCAGTACTTC	CASSPGQGAVGETQYF
once	-	TRBV7-2	TRBJ1-2	TGTGCCAGCAGCCGGGACTCCGCAATCTATGGCTACACCTTC	CASSRDSAIYGYTF
-	-	TRBV2	TRBJ1-4	TGTGCCAGCAGTGTAGCAGGGAGGCAAAAACTGTTTTTT	CASSVAGRQKLFF
-	-	TRBV3-1/TRBV3-2	TRBJ1-4	TGTGCCAGCAGCCCAAGCTCCTCCGGTGAAAAACTGTTTTTT	CASSPSSSGEKLFF
-	-	TRBV9	TRBJ1-2	TGTGCCAGCAGCGTAGAGACTGCAGCGGATGGCTACACCTTC	CASSVETAADGYTF
-	TRBD2	TRBV4-2	TRBJ2-5	TGTGCCAGCAGCCAACTGGGGACTAGCGGGACCCCCCAAGAGACCCAGTACTTC	CASSQLGTSGTPQETQYF
-	-	TRBV3-1/TRBV3-2	TRBJ1-3	TGTGCCAGCAGCCAACGACAGATCTCTGGAAACACCATATATTTT	CASSQRQISGNTIYF
-	-	TRBV27	TRBJ1-2	TGTGCCAGCAGTCCCCGTTCGGGCCCAGGGTATGGCTACACCTTC	CASSPRSGPGYGYTF
-	-	TRBV19	TRBJ2-4	TGTGCCAGTAGTTCCAACCGGGTAAACATTCAGTACTTC	CASSSNRVNIQYF
-	-	TRBV6-2/TRBV6-3	TRBJ2-5	TGTGCCAGCAGTTACCTCACACCCCCTTTGAGGGAGACCCAGTACTTC	CASSYLTPPLRETQYF
once	TRBD2	TRBV27	TRBJ2-1	TGTGCCAGCAGCCTGGGACTAGCGGGGGATCAGTTCTTC	CASSLGLAGDQFF
-	TRBD2	TRBV12-3/TRBV12-4	TRBJ2-1	TGTGCCAGCAGTTTAGGGACTAGACGGTTCTTC	CASSLGTRRFF
-	-	TRBV19	TRBJ1-5	TGTGCCAGTAGTATTTCAGGGCTTGGTCAGCCCCAGCATTTT	CASSISGLGQPQHF
-	TRBD2	TRBV28	TRBJ2-7	TGTGCCAGCAGTCCTACTAGCGGGAGGCTATACGAGCAGTACTTC	CASSPTSGRLYEQYF
-	-	TRBV21-1	TRBJ2-3	TGTGCCAGCAGCCTTGGACAGGGTGGCGATACGCAGTATTTT	CASSLGQGGDTQYF
-	-	TRBV5-1	TRBJ2-2	TGCGCCAGCAGCTTGGCAGGGGGGACCCTTCAGAACACCGGGGAGCTGTTTTTT	CASSLAGGTLQNTGELFF
-	TRBD2	TRBV7-9	TRBJ2-1	TGTGCCAGCAGCTTAACTAGCGGGAGCAGCTCCTACAATGAGCAGTTCTTC	CASSLTSGSSSYNEQFF